This TCR beta chain came from a study of blood T cells in healthy people across ages. A sample-barcoded 5' primer and a J-beta primer mix were used in a second PCR of roughly 6 to 11 cycles. CDR3-containing paired-end reads numbered at least 2.5 million in each sample. TCRdb ran MiXCR on the 5' RACE reads and lists one entry per CDR3 protein. Of around 1.5 million distinct CDR3 sequences listed, approximately 38% are singletons. The total RNA that was extracted per sample amounted to at least 5 micrograms. This clonotype has just one count. Its antigen remains unidentified. CDR3 length equals 16 residues. Trimming pared 7 bases from V and 0 bases from J, leaving 19 bases between. The germline V gene has CDR1 SQVTM and CDR2 ANQGSEA. Study-wide results and caveats: Comparison with aged donors showed that long-lived donors had more naive CD4+ cells and higher diversity.

The chain uses TRBV29-1 and TRBJ2-1; D unclear. The sample comprised blood. This TCR derives from a woman between 18 and 29 years old in good health. CDR3 protein: CSAGQERASSYNEQFF. In DNA, the CDR3 is TGCAGCGCTGGCCAGGAAAGGGCGAGCTCCTACAATGAGCAGTTCTTC.